This T cell receptor beta chain was retrieved from a study of glioma-infiltrating T cells after dendritic cell vaccination. J lost 1 base, V lost 6 bases, and 2 bases had no gene match. The CDR3 is 15 residues long. Germline CDR1 and CDR2: MNHNY and SVGAGI (reference sequence). Using immunoSEQ multiplex PCR, the repertoire was profiled, and TCRdb retains in-frame clones only, with some absent. The sample records roughly 80,000 clones, 85% to 90% being singletons. This chain joins TRBV6-6 and TRBJ2-7; 14 nucleotides line up with TRBD2. The input for sequencing was blood, taken before dendritic cell vaccination. The sequence was obtained from a human donor with glioblastoma. The CDR3 DNA reads as TGTGCCAGCAGGGGACTAGCGGGGGTATCCTACGAGCAGTACTTC. This encodes CASRGLAGVSYEQYF.